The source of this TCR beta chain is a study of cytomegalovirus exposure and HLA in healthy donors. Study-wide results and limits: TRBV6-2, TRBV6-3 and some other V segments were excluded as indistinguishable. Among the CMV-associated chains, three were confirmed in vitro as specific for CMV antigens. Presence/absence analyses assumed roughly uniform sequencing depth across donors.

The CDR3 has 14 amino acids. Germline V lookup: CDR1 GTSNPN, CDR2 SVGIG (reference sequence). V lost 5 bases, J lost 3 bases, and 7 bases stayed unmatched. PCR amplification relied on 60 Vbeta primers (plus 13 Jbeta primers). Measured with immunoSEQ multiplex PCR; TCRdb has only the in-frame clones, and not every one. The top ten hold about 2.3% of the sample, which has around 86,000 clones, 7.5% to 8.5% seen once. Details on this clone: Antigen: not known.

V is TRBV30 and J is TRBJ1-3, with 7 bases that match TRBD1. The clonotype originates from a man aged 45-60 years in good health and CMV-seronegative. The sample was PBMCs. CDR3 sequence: CAWSRDSRGNTIYF. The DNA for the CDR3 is TGTGCCTGGTCTCGGGACAGCCGTGGAAACACCATATATTTT.